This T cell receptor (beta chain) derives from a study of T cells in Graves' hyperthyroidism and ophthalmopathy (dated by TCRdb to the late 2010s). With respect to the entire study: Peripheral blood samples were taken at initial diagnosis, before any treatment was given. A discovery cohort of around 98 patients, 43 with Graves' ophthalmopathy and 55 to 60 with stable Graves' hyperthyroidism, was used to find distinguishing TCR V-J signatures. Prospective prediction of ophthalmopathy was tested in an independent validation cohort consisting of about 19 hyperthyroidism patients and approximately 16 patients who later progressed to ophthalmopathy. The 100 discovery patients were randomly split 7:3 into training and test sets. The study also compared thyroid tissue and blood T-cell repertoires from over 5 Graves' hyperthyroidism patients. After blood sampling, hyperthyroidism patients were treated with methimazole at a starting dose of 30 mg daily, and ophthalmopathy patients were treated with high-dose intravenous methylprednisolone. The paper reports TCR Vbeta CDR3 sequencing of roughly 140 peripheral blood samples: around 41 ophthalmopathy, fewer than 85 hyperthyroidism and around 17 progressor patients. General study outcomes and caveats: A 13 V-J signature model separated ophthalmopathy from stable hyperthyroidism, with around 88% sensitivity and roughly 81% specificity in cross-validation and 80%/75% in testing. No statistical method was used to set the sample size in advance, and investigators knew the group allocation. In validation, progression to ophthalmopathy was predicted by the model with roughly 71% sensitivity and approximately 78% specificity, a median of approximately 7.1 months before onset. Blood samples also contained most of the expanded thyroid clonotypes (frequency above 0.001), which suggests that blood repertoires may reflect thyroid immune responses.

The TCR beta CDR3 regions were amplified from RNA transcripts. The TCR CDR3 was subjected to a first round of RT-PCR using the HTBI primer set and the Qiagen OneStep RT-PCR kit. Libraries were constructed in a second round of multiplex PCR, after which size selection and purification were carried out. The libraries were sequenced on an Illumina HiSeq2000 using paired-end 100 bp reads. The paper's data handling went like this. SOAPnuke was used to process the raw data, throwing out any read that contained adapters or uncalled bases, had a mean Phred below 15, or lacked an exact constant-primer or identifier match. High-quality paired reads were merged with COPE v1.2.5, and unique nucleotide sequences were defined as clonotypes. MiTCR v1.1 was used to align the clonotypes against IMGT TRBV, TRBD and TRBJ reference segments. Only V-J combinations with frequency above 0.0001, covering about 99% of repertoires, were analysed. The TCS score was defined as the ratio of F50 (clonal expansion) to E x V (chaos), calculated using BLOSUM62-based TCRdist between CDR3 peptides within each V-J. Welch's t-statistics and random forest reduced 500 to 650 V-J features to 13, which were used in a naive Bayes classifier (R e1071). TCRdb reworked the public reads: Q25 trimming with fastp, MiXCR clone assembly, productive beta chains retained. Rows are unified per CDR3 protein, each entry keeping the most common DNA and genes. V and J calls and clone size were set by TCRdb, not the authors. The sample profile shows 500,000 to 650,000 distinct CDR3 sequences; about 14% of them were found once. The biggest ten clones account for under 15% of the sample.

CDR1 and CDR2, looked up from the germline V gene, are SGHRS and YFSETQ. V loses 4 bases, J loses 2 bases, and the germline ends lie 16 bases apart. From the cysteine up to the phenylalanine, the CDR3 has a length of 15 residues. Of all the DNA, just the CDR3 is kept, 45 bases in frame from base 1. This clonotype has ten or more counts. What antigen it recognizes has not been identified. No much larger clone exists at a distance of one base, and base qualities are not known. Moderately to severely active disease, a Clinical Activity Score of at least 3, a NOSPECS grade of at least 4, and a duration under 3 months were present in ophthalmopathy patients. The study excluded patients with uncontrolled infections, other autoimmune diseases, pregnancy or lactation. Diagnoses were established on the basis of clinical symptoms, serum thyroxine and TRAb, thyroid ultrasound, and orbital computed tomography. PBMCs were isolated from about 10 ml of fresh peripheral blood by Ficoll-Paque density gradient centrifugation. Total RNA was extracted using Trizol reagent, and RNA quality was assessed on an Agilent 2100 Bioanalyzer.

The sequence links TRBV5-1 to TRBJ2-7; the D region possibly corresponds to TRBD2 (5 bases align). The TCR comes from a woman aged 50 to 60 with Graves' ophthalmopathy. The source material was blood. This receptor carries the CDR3 CASSRTSFATYEQYF. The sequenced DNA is TGCGCCAGCAGCCGTACTAGTTTCGCAACCTACGAGCAGTACTTC. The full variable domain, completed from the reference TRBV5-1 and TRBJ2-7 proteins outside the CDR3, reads KAGVTQTPRYLIKTRGQQVTLSCSPISGHRSVSWYQQTPGQGLQFLFEYFSETQRNKGNFPGRFSGRQFSNSRSEMNVSTLELGDSALYLCASSRTSFATYEQYFGPGTRLTVT.